A selection of T cell receptor beta chains follows, all from one sample in a study of blood T cell repertoires in COVID-19. Some clones are missing from TCRdb's copy, which holds only in-frame ones; the method was immunoSEQ multiplex PCR. The sample includes 300,000 to 400,000 clones, approximately 86% of them seen just once. Material: peripheral blood. The receptors stem from a human donor in a cohort sampled during active COVID-19. Each CDR3 is given with its conserved first and last residue. D genes are given only for firm matches. A row's size may be missing; if present it is once, few, many or a size class.

>TRBV7-9|NA|TRBJ2-1|NA
CASSLLNRNEQFF
TGTGCCAGCAGCTTACTAAACAGGAATGAGCAGTTCTTC
>TRBV28|few|TRBJ1-1|NA
CASRGANTEAFF
TGTGCCAGCAGAGGAGCGAACACTGAAGCTTTCTTT
>TRBV27|NA|TRBJ2-1|TRBD2
CASSLVPGLAGGPTGDEQFF
TGTGCCAGCAGCCTAGTCCCGGGACTAGCGGGAGGGCCAACTGGAGATGAGCAGTTCTTC
>TRBV18|NA|TRBJ1-4|NA
CASSPRQATTNEKLFF
TGTGCCAGCTCACCCCGGCAGGCAACAACTAATGAAAAACTGTTTTTT
>TRBV3-1/TRBV3-2|NA|TRBJ2-5|TRBD2
CASSQGRLAGLETQYF
TGTGCCAGCAGCCAAGGTCGGCTAGCGGGATTGGAGACCCAGTACTTC
>TRBV7-8|NA|TRBJ1-3|NA
CASSLAVPYSGNTIYF
TGTGCCAGCAGCTTAGCGGTCCCCTACTCTGGAAACACCATATATTTT
>TRBV27|NA|TRBJ2-1|NA
CASSLSEGYNEQFF
TGTGCCAGCAGTTTATCGGAGGGCTACAATGAGCAGTTCTTC
>TRBV18|NA|TRBJ1-1|NA
CASSRRASGDTEAFF
TGTGCCAGCTCTCGCAGGGCCTCAGGGGACACTGAAGCTTTCTTT
>TRBV5-6|NA|TRBJ2-7|NA
CASSREYEQYF
TGTGCCAGCAGCCGGGAGTACGAGCAGTACTTC
>TRBV9|NA|TRBJ2-3|TRBD2
CASSFSGGASGTQYF
TGTGCCAGCAGCTTTAGCGGGGGGGCGAGCGGTACGCAGTATTTT
>TRBV28|NA|TRBJ2-3|TRBD2
CASSRLAGTDTQYF
TGTGCCAGCAGCAGACTAGCGGGCACAGATACGCAGTATTTT
>TRBV4-1|NA|TRBJ1-4|NA
CASSQVERLANEKLFF
TGCGCCAGCAGCCAAGTAGAGAGGCTGGCTAATGAAAAACTGTTTTTT
>TRBV4-1|NA|TRBJ1-2|NA
CASSQGGSIWEPYGYTF
TGCGCCAGCAGCCAAGGCGGGTCGATTTGGGAACCGTATGGCTACACCTTC
>TRBV28|once|TRBJ1-3|NA
CASIEASGNTIYF
TGTGCCAGCATCGAGGCATCCGGAAACACCATATATTTT
>TRBV6-5|NA|TRBJ2-7|NA
CASSKPGQAYEQYF
TGTGCCAGCAGTAAACCGGGACAAGCCTACGAGCAGTACTTC
>TRBV2|NA|TRBJ2-1|NA
CASSGGPRPNNEQFF
TGTGCCAGCAGTGGGGGCCCCCGGCCTAACAATGAGCAGTTCTTC
>TRBV30|few|TRBJ1-6|NA
CALQESSYNSPLHF
TGTGCTCTACAGGAAAGCTCCTATAATTCACCCCTCCACTTT
>TRBV6-1|NA|TRBJ2-7|NA
CASSVAGVNEQYF
TGTGCCAGCAGTGTAGCAGGGGTCAACGAGCAGTACTTC